This T cell receptor beta chain was profiled in a study of graft-versus-host responses after intestinal transplantation. Clones were read by immunoSEQ multiplex PCR, and TCRdb kept only the in-frame ones, dropping some. The sample holds approximately 100,000 clones, around 88% seen once. This CDR3 spans 14 amino acids. CDR1 is SGHDT and CDR2 is YYEEEE in the germline V gene. With 0 bases removed from V and 5 bases from J, the gap between germline ends came to 9 bases. The sample was PBMCs, taken 255 days after intestinal transplant. The receptor was isolated from a human patient who received an intestinal transplant, so some T cells may come from the graft donor. This chain connects TRBV5-6 to TRBJ2-1, with a weak D call TRBD2 (5 bases). The DNA of the CDR3 is TGTGCCAGCAGCTTGGGGACTCCACACAATGAGCAGTTCTTC. It specifies CASSLGTPHNEQFF.